This T cell receptor beta chain originates from a study of T cell repertoires in cytomegalovirus infection. About the study: Public TCR beta signature analysis indicated the presence of both CMV infection and matching HLA type.

Via MiXCR, TCRdb re-called the reads, giving one row per CDR3 protein. The sample lists under 250,000 distinct CDR3 sequences; about 12% were seen once. This clonotype showed up just a few times. Germline V CDR1 and CDR2: SQVTM, ANQGSEA. The CDR3 length is 13 residues. The V and J ends lost 5 bases and 5 bases respectively, with 15 bases between them. The sequenced material came from PBMCs. The sequence was collected from a human donor in good health (CMV status not recorded). Some clones in this sample may be carry-over from other donors' samples. This chain uses TRBV29-1 with TRBJ2-5; D tentatively fits TRBD1 or TRBD2 (6 bases each). CDR3 residues: CSVRSGAMETQYF. The CDR3 region has the DNA TGCAGCGTTAGGTCGGGGGCCATGGAGACCCAGTACTTC. The full variable domain, its missing parts supplied by reference TRBV29-1 and TRBJ2-5, is SAVISQKPSRDICQRGTSLTIQCQVDSQVTMMFWYRQQPGQSLTLIATANQGSEATYESGFVIDKFPISRPNLTFSTLTVSNMSPEDSSIYLCSVRSGAMETQYFGPGTRLLVL.